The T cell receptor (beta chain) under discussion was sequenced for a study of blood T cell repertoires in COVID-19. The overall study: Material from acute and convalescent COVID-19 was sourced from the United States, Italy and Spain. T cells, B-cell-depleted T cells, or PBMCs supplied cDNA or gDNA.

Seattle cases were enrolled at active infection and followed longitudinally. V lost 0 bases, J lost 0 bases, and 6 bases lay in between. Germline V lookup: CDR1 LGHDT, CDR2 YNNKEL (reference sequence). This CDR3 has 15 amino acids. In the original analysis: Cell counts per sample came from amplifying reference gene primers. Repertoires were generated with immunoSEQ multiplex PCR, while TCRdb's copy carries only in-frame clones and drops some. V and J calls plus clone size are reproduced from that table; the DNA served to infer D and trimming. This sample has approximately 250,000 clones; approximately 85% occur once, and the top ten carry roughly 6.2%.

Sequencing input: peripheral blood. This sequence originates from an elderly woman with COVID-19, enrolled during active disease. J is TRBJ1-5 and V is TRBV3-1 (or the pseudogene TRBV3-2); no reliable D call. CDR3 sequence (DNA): TGTGCCAGCAGCCAAGATTCAATTAGCAATCAGCCCCAGCATTTT. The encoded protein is CASSQDSISNQPQHF.